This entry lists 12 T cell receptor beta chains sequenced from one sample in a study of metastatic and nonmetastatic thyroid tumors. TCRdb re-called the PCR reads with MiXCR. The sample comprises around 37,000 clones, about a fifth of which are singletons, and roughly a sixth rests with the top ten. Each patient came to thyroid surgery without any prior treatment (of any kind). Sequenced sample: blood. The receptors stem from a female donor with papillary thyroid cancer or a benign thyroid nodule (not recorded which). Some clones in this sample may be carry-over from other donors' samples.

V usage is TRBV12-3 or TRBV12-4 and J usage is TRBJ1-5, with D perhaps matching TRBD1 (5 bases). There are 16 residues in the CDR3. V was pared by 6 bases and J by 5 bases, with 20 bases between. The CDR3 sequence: CASSPECRGGDQPQHF. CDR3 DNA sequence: TGTGCCAGCAGCCCTGAGTGTAGGGGCGGGGATCAGCCCCAGCATTTT.

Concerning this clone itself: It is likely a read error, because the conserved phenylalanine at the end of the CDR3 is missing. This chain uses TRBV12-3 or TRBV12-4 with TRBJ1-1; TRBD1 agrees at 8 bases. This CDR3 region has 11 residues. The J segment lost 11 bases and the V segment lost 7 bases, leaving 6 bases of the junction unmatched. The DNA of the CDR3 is TGTGCCAGCACCCAGGGGGCGGGTGCTTTCTCT. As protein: CASTQGAGAFS.

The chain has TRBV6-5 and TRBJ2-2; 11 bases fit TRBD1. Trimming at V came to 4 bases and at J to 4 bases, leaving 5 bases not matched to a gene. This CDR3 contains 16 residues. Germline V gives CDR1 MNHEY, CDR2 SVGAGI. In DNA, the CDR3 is TGTGCCAGCAGTTCCCCCGGGACAGGGGGCACCGGGGAGCTGTTTTTT. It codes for CASSSPGTGGTGELFF.

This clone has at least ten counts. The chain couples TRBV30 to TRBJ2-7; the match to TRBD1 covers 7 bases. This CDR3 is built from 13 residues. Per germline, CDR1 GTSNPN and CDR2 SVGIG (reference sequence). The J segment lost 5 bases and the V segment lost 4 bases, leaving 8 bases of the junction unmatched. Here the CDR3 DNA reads TGTGCCTGGAATGTACAGGGGATGAACGAGCAGTACTTC. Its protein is CAWNVQGMNEQYF.

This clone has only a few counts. CDR3 loop: CASSLGGQGWEQYF. The CDR3, as DNA: TGTGCCAGCAGCTTAGGGGGACAGGGATGGGAGCAGTACTTC. The chain uses TRBV7-8 and TRBJ2-7, with 9 bases that match TRBD1. Germline V gene data show CDR1 as SGHVS and CDR2 as FQNEAQ. V lost 1 base and J lost 7; bases outside the gene matches: 5. The CDR3 contains 14 residues. Combining the CDR3 with reference TRBV7-8 and TRBJ2-7 gives the whole variable domain GAGVSQSPRYKVAKRGQDVALRCDPISGHVSLFWYQQALGQGPEFLTYFQNEAQLDKSGLPSDRFFAERPEGSVSTLKIQRTQQEDSAVYLCASSLGGQGWEQYFGPGTRLTVT.

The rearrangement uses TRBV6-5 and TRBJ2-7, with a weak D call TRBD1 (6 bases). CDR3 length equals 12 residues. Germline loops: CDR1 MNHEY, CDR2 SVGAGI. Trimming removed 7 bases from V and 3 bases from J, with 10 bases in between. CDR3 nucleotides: TGTGCCAGCAATTCAGGGGACTACGAGCAGTACTTC. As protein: CASNSGDYEQYF.

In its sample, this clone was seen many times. CDR3 in DNA: TGCAGTGCTAGAGATCCGCGGGGACTAGCGGGAGGGCCCGGAAACATTCAGTACTTC. Protein: CSARDPRGLAGGPGNIQYF. V is TRBV20-1 and J is TRBJ2-4; TRBD2 matches at 16 bases. CDR1 and CDR2 (germline): DFQATT, SNEGSKA (reference sequence). This CDR3 region has 19 residues. V was clipped by 0 bases and J by 6 bases; unmatched bases: 11.

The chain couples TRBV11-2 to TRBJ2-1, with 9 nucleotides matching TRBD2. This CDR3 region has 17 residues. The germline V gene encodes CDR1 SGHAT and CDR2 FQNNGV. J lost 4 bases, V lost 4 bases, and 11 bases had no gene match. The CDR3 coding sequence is TGTGCCAGCAGCTCACCAGCGGGACTAGCACCGTACAATGAGCAGTTCTTC. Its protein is CASSSPAGLAPYNEQFF.

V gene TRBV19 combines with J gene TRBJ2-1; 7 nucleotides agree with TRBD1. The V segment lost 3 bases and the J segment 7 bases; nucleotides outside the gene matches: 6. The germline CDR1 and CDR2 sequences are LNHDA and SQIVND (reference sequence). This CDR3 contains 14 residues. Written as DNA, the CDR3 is TGTGCCAGTAGTATTATGACAGGGTTGAATGAGCAGTTCTTC. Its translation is CASSIMTGLNEQFF.

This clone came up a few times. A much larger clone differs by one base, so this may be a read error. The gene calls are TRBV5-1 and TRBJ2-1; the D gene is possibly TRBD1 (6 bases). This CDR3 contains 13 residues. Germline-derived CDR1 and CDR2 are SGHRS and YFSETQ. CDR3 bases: TGCGCCGGCAGCGGCACAGGGTACAATGAGCAGTTCTTC. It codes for CAGSGTGYNEQFF.

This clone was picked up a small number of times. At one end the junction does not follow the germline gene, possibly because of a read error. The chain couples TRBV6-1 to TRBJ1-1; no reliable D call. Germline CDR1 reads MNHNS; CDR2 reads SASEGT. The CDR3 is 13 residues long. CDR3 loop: CASSETRTPEAFF. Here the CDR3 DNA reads TGTGCCAGCAGTGAAACCAGGACCCCTGAAGCCTTCTTT.

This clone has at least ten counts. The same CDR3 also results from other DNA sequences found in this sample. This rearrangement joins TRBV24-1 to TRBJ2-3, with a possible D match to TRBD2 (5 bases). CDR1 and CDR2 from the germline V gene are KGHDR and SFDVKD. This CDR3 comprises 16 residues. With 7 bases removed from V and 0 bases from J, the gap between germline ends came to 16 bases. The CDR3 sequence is CATRGRSGDSTDTQYF. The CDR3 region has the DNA TGTGCCACCAGGGGTCGGAGCGGAGATAGCACAGATACGCAGTATTTT.